This TCR beta chain came from a study of beta chain features in type 1 diabetes. Post-sort purity exceeded 98% for all sorted populations. Sequencing targeted expressed TCRB transcripts, as all isolated RNA had been reverse transcribed. Clones were sequenced by immunoSEQ multiplex PCR, and TCRdb holds only the in-frame ones, with some missing. This table has 300,000 to 350,000 clones, around 9.3% appearing once. Turning to this clone: Its specificity is not known.

CDR1 and CDR2 (germline): MDHEN, SYDVKM. With 5 bases removed from V and 7 bases from J, the gap between germline ends came to 9 bases. This CDR3 comprises 12 residues. Overall study results and limits: Within each of all four CD4+ subsets, Type 1 diabetes patients had TCRB CDR3s that were moderately but significantly shorter. PCR might favor shorter templates, but any such skew would affect patients and controls equally.

The sequence was collected from a man aged 25 to 40 with type 1 diabetes. The genes are TRBV28 and TRBJ2-1, with no clear D. The sample consisted of central memory CD4+ T cells from blood. CDR3 nucleotide sequence: TGTGCCAGCAGTCTCGACCCTAATGAGCAGTTCTTC. This codes for CASSLDPNEQFF. Supplemented by reference TRBV28 and TRBJ2-1, the full variable domain reads DVKVTQSSRYLVKRTGEKVFLECVQDMDHENMFWYRQDPGLGLRLIYFSYDVKMKEKGDIPEGYSVSREKKERFSLILESASTNQTSMYLCASSLDPNEQFFGPGTRLTVL.